The clone carrying this TCR beta chain has a handful of counts. This record belongs to a study of blood T cell repertoires in COVID-19. The trim removed 4 bases at V and 5 bases at J, leaving 4 bases unmatched. The germline V gene has CDR1 SNHLY and CDR2 FYNNEI. This CDR3 is built from 15 residues. Sequencing was performed with immunoSEQ multiplex PCR; in TCRdb, only in-frame clones are kept and a portion is missing. The table shows 160,000 or so clones, with about 80% occurring only once. The specimen sequenced was PBMCs or T cells enriched from blood (not recorded which). The sequence was obtained from a woman aged 60-70 years who had recovered from COVID-19. The V call is TRBV2, the J call TRBJ2-1; TRBD2 aligns across 11 bases. CDR3 bases: TGTGCCAGCAGTGGACTAGCGGGGAGAAACAATGAGCAGTTCTTC. It specifies CASSGLAGRNNEQFF.